This T cell receptor (beta chain) stems from a study of cytomegalovirus exposure and HLA in healthy donors (dated by TCRdb to about 2017). With regard to the full study: In an earlier analysis of several hundred of the donors, roughly 300 Gb of sequence data and just under 120 million unique TCR beta sequences from roughly 180 million T cells were reported. Roughly 290 gigabases of sequencing data and approximately 92 million unique TCR sequences made up an early release that covered 500 to 650 HLA-typed donors. The genetic ancestry cluster associated with self-reported Caucasian donors included 65% to 90% of the roughly 400 genotyped donors. The study was designed to test whether signatures of past pathogen exposure could be identified by cataloging public T cell receptors. The study used immunosequencing to profile the T cell repertoires of around 600 subjects and linked those repertoires to cytomegalovirus serostatus. Besides the first cohort of about 730 subjects, a separate validation cohort made up of 120 different subjects was used. To predict cytomegalovirus infection status, the study combined high-throughput TCR immunosequencing, statistical association of individual TCRs with disease status, and machine learning. In a later analysis, previously published TCR beta repertoires from 500 to 750 donors were re-analyzed and high-resolution HLA genotyping was added so that TCR occurrence patterns could be studied. Rather than drawing on any new phenotypic data, the later analysis identified candidate immune exposures from TCR beta sequences and the way those sequences occurred across donors. An earlier analysis of 500 to 650 of the donors applied high-throughput TCR beta sequencing to assess whether each TCR beta V gene segment acted as functional or pseudogenic. Alongside the repertoire data, information on donor age, sex, ethnicity and CMV serostatus was compiled. Genome-wide SNP genotypes for about 55% of the 666 donors were used in a later genetic analysis, which treated that subset as a discovery cohort. Every repertoire in the discovery cohort had been generated on one and the same sequencing platform. HLA typing covered class I and class II loci at four-digit resolution. Typing coverage varied by locus: roughly 620-640 donors for A, B, C, DRB1 and DQB1; roughly 560 for DQA1; over 600 for DPA1; approximately 450 for DPB1. A handful of DR-DQ haplotypes were handled as single units for association and clustering because linkage in the cohort was strong. On average, roughly 200,000 unique TCR beta nucleotide sequences were sequenced per donor among about 400 genotyped donors of the cohort, with roughly 19% of those sequences being non-productive.

General conclusions and limits of the study: In this cohort, only TCR beta chains were sequenced, and detectable features were limited by the absence of alpha or paired-chain data. A further reported finding was that TCR beta sequences accurately predicted the HLA-A and HLA-B alleles for most subjects in the first cohort. A group of highly shared sequence variants was considered likely to be a technical artifact of the sequencing pipeline. For the cohort, immune exposure information was limited to CMV serostatus. In the study, roughly 160 TCR beta chains were listed as associated with cytomegalovirus. When HLA alleles, especially DR and DQ, strongly co-occurred, attributing TCR associations to individual alleles was difficult. In a later analysis, the rate of TCR association differed among HLA loci, with DRB1 alleles having the most associated TCRs and HLA-C alleles having the fewest. Because the 87-base-pair reads could not distinguish some IMGT-functional V segments, including TRBV6-2 and TRBV6-3, those segments were excluded. In an earlier analysis of several hundred of the donors, most TCR beta V segments were observed in productive rearrangements about 87% or about 30% of the time, broadly matching IMGT annotations. Roughly uniform sequencing depth across donors was assumed in presence/absence analyses, although this assumption may not hold. Linkage disequilibrium might explain the correlated functional status among segregating V segments, but an unknown experimental factor could not be excluded. Because HLA typing was unavailable for some donors at each locus, only the typed subset was used in association tests. Because counts were too low, approximately 18 rarely observed V segments, including chromosome 9 orphons, were excluded from the earlier analysis of some 540 of the donors. In a later analysis, several top co-occurrence clusters were reported to appear linked to parvovirus B19, influenza, CMV and Epstein-Barr virus. In a later analysis, around 17,000 TCR beta sequences were associated with specific HLA alleles at a false discovery rate of 0.05. The authors suggested that the approach could potentially be generalized to other disease states and immunological phenotypes. A few of the identified cytomegalovirus-associated TCR beta chains were confirmed in vitro to be specific for cytomegalovirus antigens. Most CMV-associated TCR beta chains appeared to be HLA-restricted in a later analysis, and the HLA associations seemed to be driven largely by CMV exposure. Most TCR sequences were seen in very few donors, while some public TCRs were found in many individuals. A later analysis found that HLA-associated TCR beta chains were more clonally expanded and had lower generation probabilities than equally common non-associated chains. In a later genetic analysis, a missense DCLRE1C variant was associated with V-gene and J-gene trimming of TCR beta chains, and the association was replicated in an independent cohort. Compared with the roughly 600-donor mean, donors in an Asian-associated ancestry cluster had fewer N-insertions in productive TCRs, according to a later genetic analysis. The classifier was reported to diagnose cytomegalovirus status with high specificity and sensitivity in both the original cohort and the validation cohort.

Compared with germline, V lacks 3 bases and J lacks 2 bases; bases without a gene match: 6. From a lookup of the germline V gene, CDR1 and CDR2 are KGHSY and FQNENV. The CDR3 runs 16 residues from the cysteine to the phenylalanine. Only CDR3 DNA is held: 48 bases, read in frame from base 1. Libraries came from the immunoSEQ multiplex PCR assay. For the multiplex PCR, a mixture combining 60 forward primers for TCR Vbeta segments and 13 reverse primers for TCR Jbeta segments was used. The CDR3 region of rearranged TCR beta genes was amplified from genomic DNA by a multiplex PCR assay. On the Illumina HiSeq System, the amplified TCR beta libraries were sequenced as 87-base-pair reads. The original methods were these. In a later analysis, 77 million or so unique TCR beta chains were counted across the roughly 670 repertoires, and roughly 10 million of these chains were shared by at least two donors. A nearest-neighbor algorithm error-corrected the raw reads and collapsed the reads into unique sequences, merging closely related sequences to remove PCR and sequencing errors. To assign V, D and J gene segments, CDR3 sequences were aligned to IMGT reference sequences. For a sequence to be retained, at least a six-nucleotide match to both a V gene segment and a J gene segment was required. Rearrangements were called productive when the CDR3 lacked stop codons and stayed in frame with V and J; all others were non-productive. CDR3 was defined according to IMGT convention as the region running from the second conserved V-encoded cysteine to the conserved J-encoded phenylalanine. In an earlier analysis of approximately 500 of the donors, sequences lacking an unambiguous match to a single V gene segment were excluded. In an earlier analysis of approximately 550 of the donors, V segments were called functional above 56.7% productive rearrangements and were called segregating when the between-donor standard deviation exceeded 5%. A statistical classification framework was built for diagnosing cytomegalovirus status from the catalog of TCR beta chain sequences. A later analysis assigned V and J genes by comparing TCR nucleotide sequences with IMGT/GENE-DB human TR gene sequences. In a later analysis, CDR3 sequences and most-parsimonious VDJ recombination scenarios were assigned using the TCRdist pipeline. A later analysis defined each TCR beta chain by its CDR3 amino acid sequence plus V-gene family, and excluded reads lacking a unique V-gene family. As a way to deal with suspected cross-contamination and a sequencing artifact, a later analysis dropped nearly 600 nucleotide sequences that were highly shared and had low generation probability. For each public chain, a later analysis derived a clonal expansion index from normalized ranks of inferred template counts within each repertoire. In a later analysis, generation probabilities were computed with a VDJ recombination model fitted to out-of-frame rearrangements, and the resulting probabilities were checked against IGoR. A later analysis scored TCR-TCR, TCR-HLA and TCR-CMV co-occurrence with hypergeometric tests, applying a repertoire-size bias correction to TCR pairs. To estimate false discovery rates, a later analysis permuted the HLA or CMV assignments 20 times. A later analysis grouped co-occurring TCRs with DBSCAN, adding TCRdist sequence similarity when clustering within HLA-allele-positive subsets. Repertoires with fewer than 30,000 or more than 120,000 public chains were left out of co-occurrence clustering, as were about 5 repertoires with anomalous nucleotide sharing. Not all clones reach the TCRdb copy of this immuneACCESS table, which keeps in-frame sequences only. Checked studies attribute under half of the gap to unresolved V genes and leave the rest unexplained. The V and J calls and clone size are taken from that table; D and trimming were inferred from the DNA. For this sample there are 140,000 or so clones; more than 60% appear just once. The biggest ten clones account for about 1.7% of the sample.

The cohort comprised some 730 healthy bone marrow donors. All cohort members were sampled while nominally healthy, although unrecorded immune exposures were likely present. The donor tested CMV seronegative, placing the donor among the 350 or so seronegative members of the cohort. Each donor provided a peripheral blood sample, and peripheral blood mononuclear cells were used for TCR beta sequencing. The Qiagen DNeasy Blood Extraction Kit was used to extract genomic DNA from the blood cell samples. In its sample, this clone was seen a few times. Its antigen has not been determined. Base quality data are lacking; no much larger clone is found one base away.

The sample taken for sequencing was PBMCs. The chain was built from TRBV16 and TRBJ1-5; 8 bases in the middle match TRBD1. This TCR derives from a male donor in good health and CMV-seronegative. Here is the DNA: TGTGCCAGCAGCCAGGACAGGGTGGGTGGCAATCAGCCCCAGCATTTT. It translates as CASSQDRVGGNQPQHF.